These 26 T cell receptor beta chains were all obtained from the same sample, sequenced in a study of PD-1 blockade in classical Hodgkin lymphoma. Profiling relied on immunoSEQ multiplex PCR, and the TCRdb table lists in-frame clones only, not all of them. Of around 12,000 clones listed, around nine tenths are singletons. Time point meaning: cycle 4 day 1 (C4D1), after five to seven weeks of nivolumab. Each patient relapsed following autologous stem cell transplantation, and prior brentuximab vedotin exposure differed. Magnetic negative selection purified CD4+ T cells from thawed PBMCs. The starting material was CD4+ T cells from blood, obtained before the fourth cycle of nivolumab. The receptors here all came from a human donor with classical Hodgkin lymphoma.

In this sample, this clone turned up once. The J gene is TRBJ2-7, the V gene TRBV10-3; the match to TRBD1 covers 7 bases. V dropped 10 bases and J dropped 1; count of bases not matched to a gene: 10. This CDR3 region has 14 residues. The germline CDR1 and CDR2 sequences are ENHRY and SYGVKD. CDR3 nucleotide sequence: TGTGCCACGGAGGAACCGGGACAGTCCTACGAGCAGTACTTC. Amino acids: CATEEPGQSYEQYF.

The chain recombines TRBV28 with TRBJ2-7; D ambiguous. This CDR3 region has 11 residues. The V end lost 4 bases, the J end lost 4 bases, and 5 bases lay between the germline ends. Germline V gives CDR1 MDHEN, CDR2 SYDVKM. This CDR3 reads CASSSFYEQYF. The CDR3 DNA follows: TGTGCCAGCAGTTCCTTTTACGAGCAGTACTTC.

The CDR3 is CASRRASGGTDTQYF. CDR3 sequence (DNA): TGCGCCAGCCGAAGAGCCAGCGGGGGCACAGATACGCAGTATTTT. The gene calls are TRBV5-1 and TRBJ2-3, with TRBD2 identical over 7 bases. The ends lost 7 bases at V and 1 base at J; junction bases unmatched: 9. Germline assignment: CDR1 SGHRS and CDR2 YFSETQ. This CDR3 comprises 15 residues.

The chain combines TRBV5-5 with TRBJ2-5; either TRBD1 or TRBD2 may fit D (5 bases each). Trimming shortened V by 4 bases and J by 1 base, and 17 bases separated the two germline ends. CDR3 length: 16 residues. Germline CDR1 and CDR2: SGHKS and YYEKEE (reference sequence). This CDR3 is CASSPGDGTFQETQYF. The CDR3 region has the DNA TGTGCCAGCAGCCCCGGGGACGGAACTTTCCAAGAGACCCAGTACTTC.

This clone has only a few counts. The chain recombines TRBV5-1 with TRBJ1-1, with D perhaps TRBD1 (6 bases). This CDR3 spans 12 amino acids. Deletions cut 7 bases from V and 5 bases from J, with 12 bases between. The germline CDR1 and CDR2 sequences are SGHRS and YFSETQ. The CDR3 coding sequence is TGCGCCAGCCGCAAAACAGGGACTGAAGCTTTCTTT. It specifies CASRKTGTEAFF.

This sequence joins TRBV18 and TRBJ2-7, with TRBD2 as a possible D gene (5 bases). Trimming removed 4 bases from V and 0 bases from J, with 10 bases in between. Germline V gene sequence: CDR1 KGHSH, CDR2 LQKENI. This CDR3 has 14 amino acids. The CDR3 nucleotides are TGTGCCAGCTCACTGAGGGAGAGCTCCTACGAGCAGTACTTC. It encodes CASSLRESSYEQYF.

The CDR3 DNA is TGTGCCAGCAGCTTGCCCGTCTCAGGGAACACTGAAGCTTTCTTT. It yields the protein CASSLPVSGNTEAFF. The rearrangement links TRBV5-4 to TRBJ1-1; D uncertain. The germline V gene has CDR1 SGHNT and CDR2 YYREEE (reference sequence). The CDR3 runs to 15 residues. V was pared by 1 base and J by 1 base, with 11 bases between.

The chain couples TRBV19 to TRBJ2-3, with D possibly being TRBD2 (7 bases). Germline V CDR1 and CDR2: LNHDA, SQIVND (reference sequence). The germline V and J ends were trimmed by 4 bases and 2 bases, with 22 bases remaining between them. The CDR3 spans 18 residues. This chain's CDR3 is CASSKRPGGPQPTDTQYF. DNA for the CDR3: TGTGCCAGTAGTAAAAGACCGGGGGGCCCCCAACCCACAGATACGCAGTATTTT.

The chain recombines TRBV28 with TRBJ1-1; D not certain. The CDR3 runs 11 residues. The V end lost 6 bases, the J end lost 1 base, and 3 bases lay between the germline ends. CDR1 and CDR2 from the germline V gene are MDHEN and SYDVKM. CDR3 protein: CASRTNTEAFF. The CDR3 bases are TGTGCCAGCAGGACGAACACTGAAGCTTTCTTT.

J is TRBJ1-1 and V is TRBV5-6; tentatively, D is TRBD1 (5 bases). The CDR3 covers 14 residues. The germline V gene encodes CDR1 SGHDT and CDR2 YYEEEE. V gave up 0 bases and J gave up 4 bases, with 10 bases separating them. The CDR3 DNA is TGTGCCAGCAGCTTGGTTTCGGGGGGCACTGAAGCTTTCTTT. Residues: CASSLVSGGTEAFF.

V usage is TRBV7-3 and J usage is TRBJ1-6, with D perhaps matching TRBD1 (6 bases). The germline V and J ends were trimmed by 4 bases and 5 bases, with 9 bases remaining between them. Looked up from germline, CDR1 is SGHTA and CDR2 is FQGTGA. The CDR3 extends over 14 amino acids. DNA of the CDR3: TGTGCCAGCAGCTATGCAGGGGATAATTCACCCCTCCACTTT. Protein: CASSYAGDNSPLHF.

Turning to this clone: The junction departs from the called germline gene at one end, perhaps through a read error. The CDR3 region is CASSLTHSSTGGYTF. The CDR3 bases are TGTGCCAGCAGTTTGACCCACAGCTCGACAGGGGGCTACACATTC. This chain joins TRBV2 and TRBJ1-2, with TRBD1 matching 10 bases. The CDR3 runs to 15 residues. Germline CDR1 and CDR2: SNHLY and FYNNEI.

The chain employs TRBV7-9 and TRBJ2-5, with D perhaps given as TRBD1 or TRBD2 (6 bases each). CDR3 length: 17 residues. Trimming removed 4 bases at V and 0 bases at J, with 18 bases between. Per the germline V gene, CDR1 is SEHNR and CDR2 is FQNEAQ (reference sequence). The CDR3 here is CASSSRQVLANQETQYF. CDR3 nucleotide sequence: TGTGCCAGCAGCTCCCGACAGGTACTAGCTAACCAAGAGACCCAGTACTTC. The full variable domain, completed using reference TRBV7-9 and TRBJ2-5, is DTGVSQNPRHKITKRGQNVTFRCDPISEHNRLYWYRQTLGQGPEFLTYFQNEAQLEKSRLLSDRFSAERPKGSFSTLEIQRTEQGDSAMYLCASSSRQVLANQETQYFGPGTRLLVL.

The rearrangement links TRBV6-6 to TRBJ2-7, with TRBD1 matching 7 bases. The CDR3 is 16 residues long. V lost 2 bases and J lost 2; bases outside the gene matches: 9. CDR1 and CDR2 (germline): MNHNY, SVGAGI (reference sequence). The CDR3, as DNA: TGTGCCAGCAGTTACGGGGGCAGGGGGTTCACCTACGAGCAGTACTTC. Its protein product is CASSYGGRGFTYEQYF.

The chain uses TRBV6-5 and TRBJ2-2, with 7 bases identical to TRBD1. The V and J ends lost 6 bases and 1 base, in that order; junction bases with no gene match: 5. Looked up from germline, CDR1 is MNHEY and CDR2 is SVGAGI. This CDR3 contains 15 residues. The CDR3 DNA sequence: TGTGCCAGCAGGGATGGACAGGTGAACACCGGGGAGCTGTTTTTT. Amino acid sequence: CASRDGQVNTGELFF.

This chain uses TRBV5-5 with TRBJ1-2, with a possible D match to TRBD1 (6 bases). CDR3 length equals 12 residues. V was clipped by 2 bases and J by 6 bases, with 8 bases between them. Per the germline V gene, CDR1 is SGHKS and CDR2 is YYEKEE (reference sequence). The CDR3 reads CASSFWTDGYTF. CDR3 nucleotide sequence: TGTGCCAGCAGCTTCTGGACAGATGGCTACACCTTC.

The chain joins TRBV6-5 to TRBJ1-2; D unclear. The CDR3 spans 15 residues. V was clipped by 0 bases and J by 8 bases, with 16 bases between them. Germline CDR1 is MNHEY and CDR2 is SVGAGI. CDR3 nucleotides: TGTGCCAGCAGTTACTCGTACGACATTAAACGGGGCTACACCTTC. Translating it yields CASSYSYDIKRGYTF.

The chain uses TRBV10-1 and TRBJ1-5; maybe TRBD1 (5 bases). The CDR3 is 13 amino acids. V lost 5 bases, J lost 10 bases, and 15 bases lay in between. The germline gives CDR1 WNHNN, CDR2 SYGVQD (reference sequence). The chain's CDR3 is CASSPGPRQPQHF. The CDR3 bases are TGCGCCAGCAGTCCGGGGCCAAGGCAACCCCAGCATTTT.

This sequence joins TRBV9 and TRBJ1-5, with 11 bases matching TRBD1. This CDR3 is 15 amino acids long. V was pared by 4 bases and J by 6 bases, with 6 bases of the junction left unmatched. Germline V gives CDR1 SGDLS, CDR2 YYNGEE. The CDR3 spells CASSPGQGASQPQHF. In nucleotides, the CDR3 is TGTGCCAGCAGCCCCGGACAGGGGGCGAGTCAGCCCCAGCATTTT.

This sequence joins TRBV18 and TRBJ2-2; D is undetermined. The germline V and J ends were trimmed by 0 bases and 6 bases, with 5 bases remaining between them. The CDR3 contains 13 residues. Germline V gene data show CDR1 as KGHSH and CDR2 as LQKENI. The CDR3 is CASSPPRAGELFF. Here the CDR3 DNA reads TGTGCCAGCTCACCACCTAGGGCCGGGGAGCTGTTTTTT.

The chain employs TRBV18 and TRBJ2-1; D not certain. V was pared by 1 base and J by 8 bases, with 9 bases between. Germline V lookup: CDR1 KGHSH, CDR2 LQKENI. The CDR3 is 13 residues long. The CDR3 region is CASSPQDLHEQFF. In DNA form, the CDR3 reads TGTGCCAGCTCACCACAGGACCTACATGAGCAGTTCTTC.

This clone was recorded once. The chain combines TRBV7-2 with TRBJ1-6; D remains unclear. Trimming took 2 bases from V and 8 from J, leaving 13 bases between them. CDR3 length equals 15 residues. Germline V lookup: CDR1 SGHTA, CDR2 FQGNSA. The CDR3: CASSLRPNRDSPLHF. For the CDR3, the DNA is TGTGCCAGCAGCTTACGGCCTAATCGGGATTCACCCCTCCACTTT.

The rearrangement uses TRBV5-1 and TRBJ2-4; a weak D match, TRBD1 (6 bases). The length of the CDR3 is 14 residues. V gave up 4 bases and J gave up 6 bases, with 14 bases separating them. The V gene's germline CDR1 is SGHRS and CDR2 YFSETQ. The CDR3 loop reads CASSPGQWGNIQYF. The CDR3 nucleotides read TGCGCCAGCAGCCCCGGACAGTGGGGAAACATTCAGTACTTC.

The chain joins TRBV5-8 to TRBJ1-2; no definite D call. The CDR3 is 15 amino acids. V lost 0 bases, J lost 4 bases, and 13 bases lay in between. Germline CDR1 SGHTS, CDR2 YDEGEE. The CDR3 loop is CASSLGPRARYGYTF. Written as DNA, the CDR3 is TGTGCCAGCAGCTTGGGACCTAGGGCACGCTATGGCTACACCTTC.

The chain links TRBV5-1 to TRBJ2-1; 7 nucleotides agree with TRBD1. Germline V gene lookup returns CDR1 SGHRS and CDR2 YFSETQ. This CDR3 spans 16 amino acids. V lost 0 bases to trimming and J lost 7 bases; unmatched junction nucleotides: 10. CDR3 amino acids: CASSLGGQPLLNEQFF. The CDR3 coding sequence is TGCGCCAGCAGCTTGGGGGGACAGCCTCTACTGAATGAGCAGTTCTTC.

This chain links TRBV4-3 with TRBJ1-2; no firm D call. The V gene's germline CDR1 is LGHNA and CDR2 YSLEER. Deletions cut 4 bases from V and 5 bases from J, with 17 bases between. CDR3 length: 15 amino acids. The CDR3 DNA reads TGCGCCAGCAGCCCCCCCCGCGGGGTAGGGTATGGCTACACCTTC. Protein product: CASSPPRGVGYGYTF.